Listed below are T cell receptor beta chains from one sample, sequenced in a study of T cell repertoires in cytomegalovirus infection. MiXCR, applied by TCRdb to the reads, yields one record per CDR3 protein. The sample contains around 300,000 distinct CDR3 sequences, 9.5% of which appear only once. Source material: PBMCs. Source of these receptors: a human donor in good health (CMV status not recorded). Some clones in this sample may be carry-over from other donors' samples. Both conserved end residues are part of each CDR3. A D gene is named only where the DNA matches it firmly. Size is omitted from some rows. Given values are once, few, many or a class for expanded clones.

CDR3aa: CASAGQGLNTGELFF
CDR3nt: TGTGCCAGCGCCGGACAGGGGCTGAACACCGGGGAGCTGTTTTTT
d_gene: TRBD1
v_gene: TRBV27
abundance: many
j_gene: TRBJ2-2

CDR3aa: CASRRGFESPLHF
CDR3nt: TGTGCCAGCAGGAGGGGTTTCGAATCACCCCTCCACTTT
d_gene: -
v_gene: TRBV27
abundance: -
j_gene: TRBJ1-6

CDR3aa: CASSLGPTAGPQETQYF
CDR3nt: TGTGCCAGCAGCTTAGGACCGACGGCAGGTCCACAAGAGACCCAGTACTTC
d_gene: -
v_gene: TRBV7-2
abundance: many
j_gene: TRBJ2-5

CDR3aa: CASSRSGGPREQYF
CDR3nt: TGTGCCAGCAGTAGGTCGGGAGGGCCGAGGGAGCAGTACTTC
d_gene: TRBD2
v_gene: TRBV6-2/TRBV6-3
abundance: -
j_gene: TRBJ2-7

CDR3aa: CASSAPGQWNEQFF
CDR3nt: TGTGCCAGCAGTGCCCCGGGACAGTGGAATGAGCAGTTCTTC
d_gene: TRBD1
v_gene: TRBV12-3/TRBV12-4
abundance: -
j_gene: TRBJ2-1

CDR3aa: CASSLSGQGYNQPQHF
CDR3nt: TGTGCCAGCAGTTTATCGGGACAGGGCTACAATCAGCCCCAGCATTTT
d_gene: TRBD1
v_gene: TRBV28
abundance: many
j_gene: TRBJ1-5

CDR3aa: CAIREPGTEQYF
CDR3nt: TGTGCCATCAGGGAACCCGGGACTGAGCAGTACTTC
d_gene: -
v_gene: TRBV10-3
abundance: -
j_gene: TRBJ2-7

CDR3aa: CASSSTAATEAFF
CDR3nt: TGTGCCAGCAGTTCTACAGCGGCCACTGAAGCTTTCTTT
d_gene: -
v_gene: TRBV6-2/TRBV6-3
abundance: -
j_gene: TRBJ1-1

CDR3aa: CASSLAEASQYF
CDR3nt: TGTGCCAGCAGCCTAGCGGAGGCGTCACAGTATTTT
d_gene: TRBD2
v_gene: TRBV7-2
abundance: -
j_gene: TRBJ2-3

CDR3aa: CASSSSLRGFQETQYF
CDR3nt: TGTGCCAGCAGCTCCAGCCTACGGGGGTTCCAAGAGACCCAGTACTTC
d_gene: -
v_gene: TRBV7-3
abundance: many
j_gene: TRBJ2-5

CDR3aa: CASSSAGPADGERRTQYF
CDR3nt: TGTGCCAGCAGCTCCGCAGGGCCCGCCGACGGAGAGAGACGGACCCAGTACTTC
d_gene: -
v_gene: TRBV7-9
abundance: many
j_gene: TRBJ2-5

CDR3aa: CASTTGGGSYNEQFF
CDR3nt: TGTGCCAGCACCACAGGGGGGGGCTCCTACAATGAGCAGTTCTTC
d_gene: -
v_gene: TRBV7-8
abundance: -
j_gene: TRBJ2-1

CDR3aa: CASSSGQGAVSNQPQHF
CDR3nt: TGTGCCAGCAGCTCGGGGCAGGGGGCGGTTAGCAATCAGCCCCAGCATTTT
d_gene: TRBD1
v_gene: TRBV7-9
abundance: many
j_gene: TRBJ1-5

CDR3aa: CASSPDGGGSYGYTF
CDR3nt: TGTGCCAGCAGCCCCGACGGGGGAGGCAGCTATGGCTACACCTTC
d_gene: -
v_gene: TRBV7-3
abundance: -
j_gene: TRBJ1-2

CDR3aa: CASTPRFGRGNSPLHF
CDR3nt: TGTGCCAGCACCCCCCGGTTTGGTCGAGGGAATTCACCCCTCCACTTT
d_gene: -
v_gene: TRBV12-3/TRBV12-4
abundance: -
j_gene: TRBJ1-6

CDR3aa: CASSSWASNTGELFF
CDR3nt: TGTGCCAGCAGCTCTTGGGCCTCGAACACCGGGGAGCTGTTTTTT
d_gene: -
v_gene: TRBV4-2
abundance: few
j_gene: TRBJ2-2

CDR3aa: CASSSAGANVLTF
CDR3nt: TGCGCCAGCAGCTCGGCGGGGGCCAACGTCCTGACTTTC
d_gene: -
v_gene: TRBV5-1
abundance: -
j_gene: TRBJ2-6

CDR3aa: CASSLDTSGIILYEQYF
CDR3nt: TGCGCCAGCAGCTTGGATACTAGCGGGATTATCCTTTACGAGCAGTACTTC
d_gene: TRBD2
v_gene: TRBV5-1
abundance: -
j_gene: TRBJ2-7

CDR3aa: CASRAAVTFHEQYF
CDR3nt: TGTGCCAGCAGGGCTGCCGTAACCTTCCACGAGCAGTACTTC
d_gene: -
v_gene: TRBV12-3/TRBV12-4
abundance: -
j_gene: TRBJ2-7

CDR3aa: CSARVGGATWLGQPQHF
CDR3nt: TGCAGTGCTAGAGTAGGAGGGGCGACATGGTTGGGTCAGCCCCAGCATTTT
d_gene: -
v_gene: TRBV20-1
abundance: few
j_gene: TRBJ1-5

CDR3aa: CASSSRLIQGEQYF
CDR3nt: TGTGCCAGCAGTAGTAGATTAATTCAGGGCGAGCAGTACTTC
d_gene: -
v_gene: TRBV2
abundance: few
j_gene: TRBJ2-7

CDR3aa: CAWSGGRSQPQHF
CDR3nt: TGTGCCTGGAGTGGGGGACGAAGCCAGCCCCAGCATTTT
d_gene: -
v_gene: TRBV30
abundance: -
j_gene: TRBJ1-5

CDR3aa: CASGTSGRAFTDTQYF
CDR3nt: TGTGCCAGCGGGACTAGCGGGAGGGCGTTCACAGATACGCAGTATTTT
d_gene: TRBD2
v_gene: TRBV25-1
abundance: many
j_gene: TRBJ2-3

CDR3aa: CASSPTLETQYF
CDR3nt: TGTGCCAGCAGCCCTACCCTAGAGACCCAGTACTTC
d_gene: -
v_gene: TRBV7-8
abundance: many
j_gene: TRBJ2-5

CDR3aa: CASSFRGGPESNQPQHF
CDR3nt: TGTGCCAGCAGTTTTAGGGGGGGGCCGGAAAGCAATCAGCCCCAGCATTTT
d_gene: -
v_gene: TRBV12-3/TRBV12-4
abundance: -
j_gene: TRBJ1-5

CDR3aa: CATLGRGPSEAFF
CDR3nt: TGTGCCACCTTGGGTCGGGGGCCCAGTGAAGCTTTCTTT
d_gene: -
v_gene: TRBV10-3
abundance: -
j_gene: TRBJ1-1

CDR3aa: CASSPDLLYTEAFF
CDR3nt: TGCGCCAGCAGCCCCGACCTCCTTTACACTGAAGCTTTCTTT
d_gene: -
v_gene: TRBV4-3
abundance: -
j_gene: TRBJ1-1

CDR3aa: CASTPTAGELFF
CDR3nt: TGTGCCAGCACCCCGACAGCGGGGGAGCTGTTTTTT
d_gene: -
v_gene: TRBV12-3/TRBV12-4
abundance: many
j_gene: TRBJ2-2

CDR3aa: CASSPKGPGGNQPQHF
CDR3nt: TGTGCCAGCAGCCCGAAGGGGCCGGGGGGCAATCAGCCCCAGCATTTT
d_gene: -
v_gene: TRBV7-6
abundance: -
j_gene: TRBJ1-5

CDR3aa: CASSRGAGYIQYF
CDR3nt: TGCGCCAGCAGCCGGGGGGCAGGATACATTCAGTACTTC
d_gene: -
v_gene: TRBV4-3
abundance: -
j_gene: TRBJ2-4

CDR3aa: CASSAPPGHGYTF
CDR3nt: TGTGCCAGCAGCGCCCCCCCAGGGCATGGCTACACCTTC
d_gene: -
v_gene: TRBV28
abundance: few
j_gene: TRBJ1-2

CDR3aa: CSARGGPGLGSYNEQFF
CDR3nt: TGCAGTGCTAGAGGTGGGCCGGGCCTCGGCTCCTACAATGAGCAGTTCTTC
d_gene: -
v_gene: TRBV20-1
abundance: many
j_gene: TRBJ2-1

CDR3aa: CASSRQGHNSPLHF
CDR3nt: TGTGCCAGCTCGCGACAGGGGCATAATTCACCCCTCCACTTT
d_gene: TRBD1
v_gene: TRBV18
abundance: few
j_gene: TRBJ1-6

CDR3aa: CASTSTGFSYNSPLHF
CDR3nt: TGTGCCAGCACCTCGACAGGGTTCTCCTATAATTCACCCCTCCACTTT
d_gene: TRBD1
v_gene: TRBV5-6
abundance: -
j_gene: TRBJ1-6

CDR3aa: CSVTTAGSNQPQHF
CDR3nt: TGCAGCGTTACGACCGCCGGGAGCAATCAGCCCCAGCATTTT
d_gene: -
v_gene: TRBV29-1
abundance: few
j_gene: TRBJ1-5

CDR3aa: CASSVGSGQGRGYTF
CDR3nt: TGTGCCAGTAGTGTCGGATCGGGACAGGGACGTGGCTACACCTTC
d_gene: TRBD1
v_gene: TRBV19
abundance: many
j_gene: TRBJ1-2

CDR3aa: CASSLTAGLKAQHF
CDR3nt: TGTGCCAGCAGTTTGACGGCAGGCCTTAAAGCCCAGCATTTT
d_gene: -
v_gene: TRBV27
abundance: -
j_gene: TRBJ1-5

CDR3aa: CASSLDTRPSQYF
CDR3nt: TGTGCCAGCAGCTTAGACACCCGCCCCAGCCAGTACTTC
d_gene: -
v_gene: TRBV7-2
abundance: many
j_gene: TRBJ2-7

CDR3aa: CASRKWGKGQPQHF
CDR3nt: TGTGCCAGCAGGAAGTGGGGTAAGGGTCAGCCCCAGCATTTT
d_gene: -
v_gene: TRBV6-1
abundance: many
j_gene: TRBJ1-5

CDR3aa: CASSPLGAGGADTQYF
CDR3nt: TGTGCCAGCAGCCCTCTCGGAGCAGGGGGTGCAGATACGCAGTATTTT
d_gene: TRBD1
v_gene: TRBV6-1
abundance: many
j_gene: TRBJ2-3

CDR3aa: CASSLTGRVPSEQYF
CDR3nt: TGTGCCAGCAGCTTAACCGGGAGGGTCCCCAGCGAGCAGTACTTC
d_gene: TRBD2
v_gene: TRBV7-2
abundance: few
j_gene: TRBJ2-7

CDR3aa: CANSSLAGGRGEQFF
CDR3nt: TGTGCCAACAGCTCTCTAGCGGGGGGGCGGGGTGAGCAGTTCTTC
d_gene: TRBD2
v_gene: TRBV7-3
abundance: -
j_gene: TRBJ2-1

CDR3aa: CASSFDRGRFRGYF
CDR3nt: TGTGCCAGCAGTTTCGACAGGGGCCGATTCAGAGGGTACTTC
d_gene: TRBD1
v_gene: TRBV6-2/TRBV6-3
abundance: many
j_gene: TRBJ2-7

CDR3aa: CASSYSTDPPYNEQFF
CDR3nt: TGTGCCAGCAGTTACTCGACGGATCCCCCTTACAATGAGCAGTTCTTC
d_gene: -
v_gene: TRBV6-2/TRBV6-3
abundance: -
j_gene: TRBJ2-1